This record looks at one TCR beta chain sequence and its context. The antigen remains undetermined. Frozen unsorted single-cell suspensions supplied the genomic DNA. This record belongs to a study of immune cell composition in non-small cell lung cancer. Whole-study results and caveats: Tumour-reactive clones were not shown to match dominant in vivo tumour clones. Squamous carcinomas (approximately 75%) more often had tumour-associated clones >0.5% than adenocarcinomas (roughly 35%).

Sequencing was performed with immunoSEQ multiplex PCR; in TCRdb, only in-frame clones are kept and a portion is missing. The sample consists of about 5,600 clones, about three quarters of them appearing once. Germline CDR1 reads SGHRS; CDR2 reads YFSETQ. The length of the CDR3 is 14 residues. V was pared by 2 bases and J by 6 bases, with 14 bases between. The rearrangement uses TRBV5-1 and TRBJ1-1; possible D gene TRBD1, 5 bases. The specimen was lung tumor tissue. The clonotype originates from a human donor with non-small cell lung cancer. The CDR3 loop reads CASSFGFSGAEAFF. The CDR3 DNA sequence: TGCGCCAGCAGCTTTGGCTTTTCGGGGGCTGAAGCTTTCTTT.